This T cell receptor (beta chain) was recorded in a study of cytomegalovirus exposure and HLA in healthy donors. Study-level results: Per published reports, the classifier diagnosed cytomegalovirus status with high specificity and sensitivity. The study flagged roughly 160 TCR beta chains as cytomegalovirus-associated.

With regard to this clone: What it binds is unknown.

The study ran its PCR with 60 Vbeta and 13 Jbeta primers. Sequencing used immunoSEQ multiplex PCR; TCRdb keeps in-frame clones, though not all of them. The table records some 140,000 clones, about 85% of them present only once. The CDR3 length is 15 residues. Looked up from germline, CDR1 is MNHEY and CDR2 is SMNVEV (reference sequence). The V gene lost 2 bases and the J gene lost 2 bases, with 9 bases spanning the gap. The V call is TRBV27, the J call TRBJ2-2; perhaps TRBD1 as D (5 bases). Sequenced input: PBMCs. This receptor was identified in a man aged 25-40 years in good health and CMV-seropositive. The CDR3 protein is CASSLGDRNTGELFF. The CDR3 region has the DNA TGTGCCAGCAGTTTAGGAGACAGAAACACCGGGGAGCTGTTTTTT.